The clone carrying this TCR beta chain has a count of ten or more. There are 13 residues in the CDR3. V lost 11 bases and J lost 0, with 14 bases in between. The germline gives CDR1 SNHLY, CDR2 FYNNEI. TCRdb used MiXCR to reprocess the 5' RACE reads, holding one entry per CDR3 protein. The data contain 40,000 or so distinct CDR3 sequences, around 5% of them seen just once; the ten biggest clones take up 25% to 30%. This sample's time point: sample taken at primary tumor resection. There were approximately 69 donors, all of them untreated patients with early-stage non-small cell lung cancer. Tumor, nontumor lung or frozen PBMC supplied whole RNA that was sequenced unsorted. This sample is drawn from a study of spatial heterogeneity in lung cancer. Study-wide context: For the average unique TCR and UMI combination, more than eight occurrences appeared in raw reads.

This receptor was taken from a female donor with early-stage non-small cell lung cancer. The sequenced sample was PBMCs, obtained at surgery. V is TRBV2 and J is TRBJ2-7; D might be TRBD2 (5 bases). The CDR3 reads CAWAGESSYEQYF. The CDR3 DNA follows: TGTGCCTGGGCGGGCGAAAGCTCCTACGAGCAGTACTTC. Full variable domain (remainder filled in from reference TRBV2 and TRBJ2-7): EPEVTQTPSHQVTQMGQEVILRCVPISNHLYFYWYRQILGQKVEFLVSFYNNEISEKSEIFDDQFSVERPDGSNFTLKIRSTKLEDSAMYFCAWAGESSYEQYFGPGTRLTVT.